Below are 19 T cell receptor beta chains sequenced from a single sample in a study of untreated major depressive disorder. The repertoire was sequenced with immunoSEQ multiplex PCR; TCRdb's copy has only in-frame clones and lacks some. The sample includes some 21,000 clones, roughly 91% of them seen just once. The sequenced sample consisted of CD4+ T cells from PBMCs. These receptors all come from a middle-aged woman in good health.

This chain connects TRBV7-8 to TRBJ2-3; D uncertain. Looked up from germline, CDR1 is SGHVS and CDR2 is FQNEAQ. The CDR3 length is 15 residues. Trimming took 5 bases from V and 1 from J, leaving 13 bases between them. The CDR3 nucleotides read TGTGCCAGCAGCGGCCGTATAAGGGGCACAGATACGCAGTATTTT. Translated: CASSGRIRGTDTQYF.

V and J are TRBV28 and TRBJ2-7; 7 positions agree with TRBD2. Trimming cost V 5 bases and J 2 bases; bases outside gene matches: 6. The CDR3 loop spans 14 amino acids. CDR1 MDHEN and CDR2 SYDVKM come from the germline V gene. The CDR3 region is CASSEGTIPYEQYF. CDR3 bases: TGTGCCAGCAGTGAAGGGACTATCCCCTACGAGCAGTACTTC.

This sequence joins TRBV7-9 and TRBJ2-3; 7 bases map to TRBD2. The CDR3 loop spans 15 amino acids. Germline V gives CDR1 SEHNR, CDR2 FQNEAQ (reference sequence). V dropped 7 bases and J dropped 4; count of bases not matched to a gene: 11. The CDR3 DNA follows: TGTGCCAGCACACGAACTAGCGACGCGGCAGATACGCAGTATTTT. Its translation is CASTRTSDAADTQYF.

The chain couples TRBV2 to TRBJ2-3; 10 nucleotides agree with TRBD2. With V trimmed by 3 bases and J by 2 bases, 5 bases remained unmatched. CDR3 size: 16 residues. CDR1 and CDR2 (germline): SNHLY, FYNNEI. The CDR3 protein is CASSDPSGSDTDTQYF. CDR3 bases: TGTGCCAGCAGTGACCCTAGCGGGAGCGACACAGATACGCAGTATTTT. The variable domain in full, with the rest retrieved from reference TRBV2 and TRBJ2-3, is EPEVTQTPSHQVTQMGQEVILRCVPISNHLYFYWYRQILGQKVEFLVSFYNNEISEKSEIFDDQFSVERPDGSNFTLKIRSTKLEDSAMYFCASSDPSGSDTDTQYFGPGTRLTVL.

This chain links TRBV7-8 with TRBJ2-7; 14 bases line up with TRBD2. The length of the CDR3 is 17 residues. Germline V CDR1 and CDR2: SGHVS, FQNEAQ. Germline trimming cut 5 bases from V and 4 bases from J; bases unmatched to any gene: 10. The CDR3 sequence: CASSPGLAGGAGYEQYF. The DNA of the CDR3 is TGTGCCAGCAGCCCAGGACTAGCGGGAGGAGCGGGGTACGAGCAGTACTTC.

This chain connects TRBV4-1 to TRBJ2-3, with 7 bases that match TRBD1. The CDR3 has 14 amino acids. CDR1 is MGHRA, CDR2 YSYEKL, per germline. V gave up 5 bases and J gave up 1 base; unmatched junction bases: 3. Here the CDR3 DNA reads TGCGCCAGCAGCGAGGGGGCGGGCACAGATACGCAGTATTTT. Its protein product is CASSEGAGTDTQYF.

This sequence joins TRBV27 and TRBJ2-1; tentative D call: TRBD2 (6 bases). This CDR3 comprises 15 residues. Germline V lookup: CDR1 MNHEY, CDR2 SMNVEV (reference sequence). Trimming removed 3 bases from V and 5 bases from J, with 14 bases in between. The CDR3 region has the DNA TGTGCCAGCAGTTTGTCGGGGGTCGTCAACAATGAGCAGTTCTTC. Translating it yields CASSLSGVVNNEQFF.

This chain connects TRBV30 to TRBJ2-3, with D perhaps given as TRBD1 or TRBD2 (6 bases each). Per germline, CDR1 GTSNPN and CDR2 SVGIG (reference sequence). The CDR3 has 14 amino acids. Trimming left V 4 bases short and J 4 bases short, with 15 bases between. The CDR3 region has the DNA TGTGCCTGGACACAGGGTCGGAGGGCAGATACGCAGTATTTT. This translates into CAWTQGRRADTQYF.

The chain links TRBV5-1 to TRBJ2-2, with 8 bases fitting TRBD1. The trim removed 5 bases at V and 4 bases at J, leaving 7 bases unmatched. The CDR3 extends over 15 amino acids. Germline V CDR1 and CDR2: SGHRS, YFSETQ. The CDR3 region is CASRSGGVGTGELFF. The CDR3 DNA reads as TGCGCCAGCAGGTCAGGGGGCGTCGGCACCGGGGAGCTGTTTTTT.

The CDR3 region has the DNA TGTGCCACCAGCGGATGGACGCAAGAGACCCAGTACTTC. Translating it yields CATSGWTQETQYF. The chain couples TRBV15 to TRBJ2-5; D is uncertain. Trimming shortened V by 5 bases and J by 2 bases, and 9 bases separated the two germline ends. Germline CDR1 LNHNV, CDR2 YYDKDF (reference sequence). The CDR3 extends over 13 amino acids.

This chain joins TRBV9 and TRBJ1-3, with D possibly being TRBD1 (6 bases). Trimming stripped 0 bases from V and 4 bases from J, with 11 bases between. This CDR3 spans 15 amino acids. Germline values: CDR1 SGDLS, CDR2 YYNGEE. CDR3 loop: CASSVDWGPGNTIYF. The DNA of the CDR3 is TGTGCCAGCAGCGTAGATTGGGGGCCAGGAAACACCATATATTTT.

The chain has TRBV4-1 and TRBJ2-5; 7 nucleotides line up with TRBD1. The V gene's germline CDR1 is MGHRA and CDR2 YSYEKL. This CDR3 is built from 16 residues. V lost 1 base to trimming and J lost 0 bases; unmatched junction nucleotides: 5. CDR3 nucleotide sequence: TGCGCCAGCAGCCAAGTAGGGACAGAAAACCAAGAGACCCAGTACTTC. Amino acids: CASSQVGTENQETQYF.

This sequence joins TRBV28 and TRBJ1-5; 7 bases are a match to TRBD1. Germline loops: CDR1 MDHEN, CDR2 SYDVKM. This CDR3 is 13 amino acids long. V lost 10 bases and J lost 6; bases outside the gene matches: 9. The CDR3: CATQGQLSQPQHF. The CDR3 DNA follows: TGTGCCACTCAGGGACAGTTAAGTCAGCCCCAGCATTTT.

The J gene is TRBJ2-1, the V gene TRBV9, with 11 bases matching TRBD2. The length of the CDR3 is 15 residues. The V gene end was trimmed by 7 bases and the J gene end by 6 bases; junction bases not matched to a gene: 9. The germline V gene has CDR1 SGDLS and CDR2 YYNGEE. CDR3 sequence reads: CASQQELAGANEQFF. CDR3 bases: TGTGCCAGCCAACAGGAACTAGCGGGAGCCAATGAGCAGTTCTTC.

The V gene is TRBV6-6, the J gene TRBJ1-1, with TRBD1 matching over 9 bases. The CDR3 spans 13 residues. With V trimmed by 4 bases and J by 3 bases, 0 bases remained unmatched. The germline CDR1 and CDR2 sequences are MNHNY and SVGAGI (reference sequence). The CDR3 DNA reads TGTGCCAGCAGTTGGGACAGGGACACTGAAGCTTTCTTT. It is translated as CASSWDRDTEAFF.

The chain joins TRBV18 to TRBJ1-1, with 8 bases matching TRBD1. The CDR3 consists of 17 residues. With V trimmed by 3 bases and J by 0 bases, 9 bases remained unmatched. From germline, CDR1 is KGHSH and CDR2 LQKENI. Here the CDR3 DNA reads TGTGCCAGCTCACCGGCTACGACAGGGGTCATGAACACTGAAGCTTTCTTT. The encoded protein is CASSPATTGVMNTEAFF.

The chain couples TRBV4-3 to TRBJ1-3; 8 bases fit TRBD1. The CDR3 runs 17 residues. V lost 1 base to trimming and J lost 3 bases; unmatched junction nucleotides: 8. The germline V gene has CDR1 LGHNA and CDR2 YSLEER. DNA of the CDR3: TGCGCCAGCAGCCAAGTCGCCCGGACAGGGTTTGGAAACACCATATATTTT. It specifies CASSQVARTGFGNTIYF.

The chain couples TRBV19 to TRBJ2-1, with 7 bases that match TRBD2. This CDR3 comprises 13 residues. With 3 bases clipped from V and 6 bases from J, the junction kept 2 bases outside the gene matches. Germline loops: CDR1 LNHDA, CDR2 SQIVND (reference sequence). CDR3 coding DNA: TGTGCCAGTAGTATTAGGACTAGCAATGAGCAGTTCTTC. Amino acid sequence: CASSIRTSNEQFF.

V gene TRBV10-3 combines with J gene TRBJ1-2; TRBD1 might be the D (5 bases). Germline CDR1 reads ENHRY; CDR2 reads SYGVKD. V lost 6 bases, J lost 5 bases, and 16 bases lay in between. The CDR3 is 14 amino acids. The CDR3 is CAISPGGTGYGYTF. CDR3 bases: TGTGCCATCAGCCCTGGAGGGACTGGTTATGGCTACACCTTC.